These T cell receptor beta chains were read from a single sample in a study of blood T cells in healthy people across ages. MiXCR, applied by TCRdb to the 5' RACE reads, yields one record per CDR3 protein. Among hundreds of thousands of distinct CDR3 sequences, about 51% were seen once, and the ten largest hold about 13%. The sequenced sample was blood. These receptors were taken from a woman aged 80 or over in good health. The CDR3 runs from the conserved cysteine through the conserved F or W. The D gene is left open where the match is weak.

v_call	d_call	cdr3_aa
TRBV6-1	TRBD1	CAIGTGRADTQYF
TRBV5-1	TRBD1	CASSGGQLNTEAFF
TRBV29-1	-	CSGSLGYGQPQHF
TRBV18	-	CASSPLFTDTQYF
TRBV25-1	TRBD1	CASSEASKLGQVHEQYF
TRBV6-1	-	CASSPHGTGELFF
TRBV20-1	-	CSARDPGGGDEQFF
TRBV4-3	TRBD1	CASSQDGTGLETQYF
TRBV28	-	CASSWKRITDTQYF
TRBV7-9	-	CASSRTVGSPLHF
TRBV20-1	-	CSARMERRTQYF
TRBV4-3	TRBD1	CASSRQGFYNEQFF
TRBV10-2	-	CASTEDQLSEAFF
TRBV29-1	-	CSVVKGGVGEQFF
TRBV9	-	CASSVRRGHGETQYF
TRBV9	TRBD2	CASSVGAAGVGETQYF
TRBV28	TRBD1	CASSLVKGQGMNIQYF
TRBV3-1	TRBD2	CASSGTSGKNEQFF
TRBV5-1	-	CASSFRGFQFF
TRBV7-9	TRBD1	CASSATGGNYGYTF
TRBV29-1	-	CSVEAPVGANVLTF
TRBV5-1	TRBD2	CASSLEGTNSNEQYF
TRBV2	-	CASEGPGGTDTQYF
TRBV7-9	-	CASTLKDTGTDTQYF
TRBV5-1	-	CASSVYPDSLSTDTQYF
TRBV30	-	CAWRTEGGRTDTQYF
TRBV7-3	-	CASSLTIGDEQFF
TRBV20-1	TRBD1	CSATGTGTYEQYF
TRBV7-3	-	CASSPRGRGSYNEQFF
TRBV4-3	-	CASSQETAWSYNEQFF
TRBV5-1	-	CASSLVPDYNEQFF
TRBV11-1	TRBD2	CASSLLAGAVNEQFF
TRBV10-3	TRBD1	CAISPQDRHSSYNEQFF
TRBV5-5	-	CASRKTVGGQYF
TRBV6-1	-	CASGRGRGAAITDTQYF
TRBV28	TRBD1	CASSFVLGQGRSYEQYF
TRBV5-1	TRBD1	CASSLVGTVDEQYF
TRBV6-5	-	CASSYSARAYEQYF
TRBV14	TRBD2	CASSQTYGTSISDTQYF
TRBV27	-	CASSLGQTANYGYTF
TRBV28	TRBD1	CASSQPTGKETQYF
TRBV28	-	CASSSYSGELTDTQYF
TRBV28	-	CASRSLDTQYF
TRBV15	-	CATSVRDAETYNEQFF
TRBV5-1	-	CASSLLNPLDTQYF
TRBV5-1	-	CASSDPTGSDGYTF
TRBV12-3/TRBV12-4	-	CASSPSGRSYGYTF
TRBV12-5	-	CASATLTGGAYYGYTF
TRBV28	TRBD2	CASSNSGLGKTQYF
TRBV20-1	-	CSARWVEITDTQYF
TRBV3-1	-	CASSQKGAANTDTQYF
TRBV10-3	TRBD1	CAISRLTGGTGELFF
TRBV29-1	-	CSGIQADYGYTF
TRBV7-2	TRBD2	CASARTSGNSYNEQFF
TRBV20-1	-	CSAVGTSSYNEQFF
TRBV2	-	CASSADRLRTQYF
TRBV29-1	TRBD2	CSGTGTWISSGRRNTQYF
TRBV4-2	TRBD1	CASSQEIGTGNYGYTF
TRBV29-1	-	CSVGNYNEQFF
TRBV29-1	-	CSVLPPTGAGEQYF